The T cell receptor beta chain described here comes from a study of monozygotic twins with inflammatory bowel disease. CDR1 and CDR2 from the germline V gene are MGHRA and YSYEKL. The CDR3 has 16 amino acids. A 6-nucleotide sample barcode was carried by the UMIs, which template switching added. TCRdb re-analyzed the 5' RACE reads; it lists each CDR3 protein once, without DNA. This sample contains 350,000 to 500,000 distinct CDR3 sequences. Sequencing used blood. The TCR originated in a human donor with ulcerative colitis or Crohn's disease, or a healthy co-twin of an affected twin (not recorded which). The chain combines TRBV4-1 with TRBJ2-5; TCRdb outputs TRBD1, but without DNA this stays unchecked. CDR3 sequence reads: CASSQPGQQLQETQYF.